The sequence of this T cell receptor beta chain was determined in a study of blood T cell repertoires in COVID-19. With respect to this clone: Germline is not matched at one junction end, which may reflect a read error.

In the source study's methods: Amplification of reference gene primers provided the estimated nucleated cell counts. Sequencing used immunoSEQ multiplex PCR; TCRdb keeps in-frame clones, though not all of them. From that table come the V and J calls and clone size; the DNA was used to work out D and trimming. The sample has roughly 240,000 clones; approximately 90% are singletons. Germline V lookup: CDR1 SSHAT, CDR2 FNYEAQ (reference sequence). This CDR3 has 15 residues. The sequenced material came from peripheral blood. This clonotype originated in a man in his late teens or twenties with active or convalescent COVID-19. V is TRBV7-7 and J is TRBJ2-1; 13 nucleotides agree with TRBD2. CDR3 sequence: CASSSGTSGVGIKFF. The CDR3, as DNA: TGTGCTAGCAGCTCCGGGACTAGCGGGGTGGGGATTAAGTTCTTC.